This is a list of T cell receptor beta chains from one sample in a study of cytomegalovirus exposure and HLA in healthy donors. Libraries were prepared by immunoSEQ multiplex PCR; TCRdb keeps only in-frame clonotypes and omits some of them. The repertoire consists of approximately 120,000 clones, with about 88% occurring once and the leading ten covering about 2%. Sequencing was performed on PBMCs. These receptors all stem from a woman aged 18-29 years in good health and CMV-seronegative. The CDR3 runs from the conserved cysteine through the conserved F or W. D genes are given only for firm matches. The size entry is marked missing in some rows and otherwise reads once, few, many or a size class.

size	V	D	J	DNA	CDR3
few	TRBV7-9	.	TRBJ2-3	TGTGCCAGCAGCTCATATAGGGGGGGGGCGAGCACAGATACGCAGTATTTT	CASSSYRGGASTDTQYF
.	TRBV5-4	TRBD2	TRBJ2-1	TGTGCCAGCAGCTTGGGGGGAGCGGGGGGGCGGATTGAGCAGTTCTTC	CASSLGGAGGRIEQFF
.	TRBV28	.	TRBJ2-7	TGTGCCAGCAGTTTGTGGCAGGGGTACGAGCAGTACTTC	CASSLWQGYEQYF
once	TRBV30	.	TRBJ1-3	TGTGCCTGGACGCCTGGAGGAGGGGGGGGACACACCATATATTTT	CAWTPGGGGGHTIYF
.	TRBV6-1	TRBD1	TRBJ1-2	TGTGCCAGCAGTGGACAGGGGTATGGCTACACCTTC	CASSGQGYGYTF
once	TRBV7-3	.	TRBJ2-1	TGTGCCAGCAGCCGGGAGCTCAACAATGAGCAGTTCTTC	CASSRELNNEQFF
.	TRBV5-8	TRBD1	TRBJ2-7	TGTGCCAGCAGCTACTCCTCGGGACAGGGAGGATACGAGCAGTACTTC	CASSYSSGQGGYEQYF
.	TRBV28	.	TRBJ2-7	TGTGCCAGCAGGGCCCCAGGGGCCGACTCCTACGAGCAGTACTTC	CASRAPGADSYEQYF
.	TRBV28	.	TRBJ1-2	TGTGCCACCCTAGTCGGGGGGTACAGGAACACTAACTATGGCTACACCTTC	CATLVGGYRNTNYGYTF
once	TRBV5-6	TRBD2	TRBJ2-3	TGTGCCAGCAGCTTGGGAATGGCGGGAGGGCCCGGAGAGCAGTATTTT	CASSLGMAGGPGEQYF
few	TRBV28	.	TRBJ1-1	TGTGCCAGCAGCCGTGGACAGAAACTACTTCTTTTT	CASSRGQKLLLF
.	TRBV19	TRBD2	TRBJ2-7	TGTGCCAGTAGCCTCTCGCTGCGCGGGGGGACCTACGAGCAGTACTTC	CASSLSLRGGTYEQYF
.	TRBV7-7	.	TRBJ2-2	TGTGCCAGCAGCTTAGGACAGGCAAACACCGGGGAGCTGTTTTTT	CASSLGQANTGELFF
.	TRBV5-4	.	TRBJ2-7	TGTGCCAGCAGCTTGGAGGCGGGGAGGTCCTACGAGCAGTACTTC	CASSLEAGRSYEQYF
.	TRBV27	.	TRBJ2-1	TGTGCCAGCAGATCCTCGCTAGGTCTGAATGAGCAGTTCTTC	CASRSSLGLNEQFF
few	TRBV28	TRBD1	TRBJ1-2	TGTGCCAGCAGACTTACAGGGGCGGGTCGCTACACCTTC	CASRLTGAGRYTF
.	TRBV13	TRBD2	TRBJ2-1	TGTGCCAGCAGCCACCAGCGGGAGGGCCCCAATGAGCAGTTCTTC	CASSHQREGPNEQFF
.	TRBV14	TRBD1	TRBJ2-7	TGTGCCAGCAGCCATTGGGACAGGGGGCTTTACGAGCAGTACTTC	CASSHWDRGLYEQYF
.	TRBV28	.	TRBJ1-2	TGTGCCAGCAGTTTAGGCAGGGGAAGGGGCTACACCTTC	CASSLGRGRGYTF
.	TRBV4-3	TRBD2	TRBJ2-7	TGCGCCAGCAGCCCCGGGACTAGCGACCACGAGCAGTACTTC	CASSPGTSDHEQYF
.	TRBV30	.	TRBJ2-1	TGTGCCTGGAGTGAAAGGCGGCCTTACAATGAGCAGTTCTTC	CAWSERRPYNEQFF
.	TRBV6-1	.	TRBJ2-7	TGTGTCGCGGGACAGAGTAACTACGAGCAGTACTTC	CVAGQSNYEQYF
.	TRBV7-2	TRBD1	TRBJ1-1	TGTGCCAGCAGTCTTCGGGACAGGGGAACTCGGGGTTGGAACACTGAAGCTTTCTTT	CASSLRDRGTRGWNTEAFF
.	TRBV4-3	TRBD2	TRBJ2-7	TGCGCCAGCAGCCAAGTTACGGGAGGAGCCTACGAGCAGTACTTC	CASSQVTGGAYEQYF
.	TRBV19	TRBD2	TRBJ2-3	TGTGCCAGTAGTAATGGTCTAGCGGGGGCTATTCGGGATACGCAGTATTTT	CASSNGLAGAIRDTQYF
.	TRBV20-1	TRBD1	TRBJ2-7	TGCAGTGCTAACAGGGGGCCCGAGCAGTACTTC	CSANRGPEQYF
few	TRBV28	TRBD1	TRBJ1-2	TGTGCCAGCACCTCGGCGGGACAGCCTAACTATGGCTACACCTTC	CASTSAGQPNYGYTF
.	TRBV4-2	TRBD2	TRBJ2-3	TGTGCCAGCAGCCAAGAACGGGCGGGGGGCACAGATACGCAGTATTTT	CASSQERAGGTDTQYF
.	TRBV7-2	.	TRBJ1-1	TGTGCCAGCAGCTTATTGCTGGGGCTGAACACTGAAGCTTTCTTT	CASSLLLGLNTEAFF
.	TRBV5-6	TRBD1	TRBJ1-2	TGTGCCAGCAGCCGACGACCCGGGACAGGGAACTATGGCTACACCTTC	CASSRRPGTGNYGYTF
.	TRBV30	.	TRBJ1-1	TGTGCCTGGAGTCCCCGGGGATACCGACATTTTGAAGCTTTCTTT	CAWSPRGYRHFEAFF
once	TRBV18	TRBD2	TRBJ2-5	TGTGCCAGCTCACCACCTCGGGGGGAAGAGACCCAGTACTTC	CASSPPRGEETQYF
.	TRBV2	.	TRBJ2-3	TGTGCCAGCAGTGGCCCCGGAGCGAGGGTGGATACGCAGTATTTT	CASSGPGARVDTQYF
few	TRBV28	TRBD1	TRBJ2-7	TGTGCCAGCAGTGTCAGGGGGCGCTACGAGCAGTACTTC	CASSVRGRYEQYF
.	TRBV7-6	.	TRBJ1-4	TGTGCCAGCAGCTCGGGAGAAAAACTGTTTTTT	CASSSGEKLFF
.	TRBV9	.	TRBJ2-3	TGTGCCAGCAGCCCCTTCCTCACAGATACGCAGTATTTT	CASSPFLTDTQYF
.	TRBV7-2	.	TRBJ2-3	TGTGCCAGCAGCTTACAAGGGGGAGTTACAGATACGCAGTATTTT	CASSLQGGVTDTQYF
.	TRBV7-9	TRBD1	TRBJ2-7	TGTGCCAGCAGCCATCTTCGACAGGGAGTGGACGAGCAGTACTTC	CASSHLRQGVDEQYF
.	TRBV29-1	TRBD2	TRBJ2-1	TGCAGCGTGAGAGCGGGAGGTGAGAATGAGCAGTTCTTC	CSVRAGGENEQFF
once	TRBV7-9	TRBD1	TRBJ1-5	TGTGCCAGCAGCTTAGACCCGGGACAGGGTAAGGGCAATCAGCCCCAGCATTTT	CASSLDPGQGKGNQPQHF
.	TRBV6-1	TRBD1	TRBJ2-1	TGTGCCAGGGGGAGAAGGGGGCTTAACAATGAGCAGTTCTTC	CARGRRGLNNEQFF
.	TRBV2	.	TRBJ2-4	TGTGCCAGCGGAGGCGACAGGACCCTAGCCAAAAACATTCAGTACTTC	CASGGDRTLAKNIQYF
.	TRBV5-6	.	TRBJ1-1	TGTGCCAGCAGCCTCCCCCGGGGGACTGAAGCTTTCTTT	CASSLPRGTEAFF
.	TRBV2	TRBD2	TRBJ2-5	TGTGCCAGCAGTGGGGGGACTAGCGGGGGGGAGACCCAGTACTTC	CASSGGTSGGETQYF
.	TRBV13	TRBD2	TRBJ2-4	TGTGCCAGCAGCCCCAGCCGTTGGACTAGCGGAGAAAACATTCAGTACTTC	CASSPSRWTSGENIQYF
.	TRBV28	.	TRBJ2-7	TGTGCCAGCAGTCCGGACAAGTACGAGCAGTACTTC	CASSPDKYEQYF
.	TRBV9	TRBD2	TRBJ2-3	TGTGCCAGCAGCGTAAACGCGGGGGGCACAGATACGCAGTATTTT	CASSVNAGGTDTQYF
.	TRBV7-9	TRBD1	TRBJ2-3	TGTGCCAGCAGCTCGCTGACAGGGTACCTAGATACGCAGTATTTT	CASSSLTGYLDTQYF
.	TRBV11-1	.	TRBJ2-3	TGTGCCAGCAGCTTATGGGGCTCCGATACGCAGTATTTT	CASSLWGSDTQYF
few	TRBV28	TRBD1	TRBJ1-2	TGTGCCAGCAGTTCCGGGACAGTTGCTTTGGGCTACACCTTC	CASSSGTVALGYTF
.	TRBV11-2	.	TRBJ1-2	TGTGCCAGCAGCCCCAACCCGGTTGTTTACTATGGCTACACCTTC	CASSPNPVVYYGYTF
.	TRBV4-1	TRBD1	TRBJ2-2	TGCGCCAGCAGCCCTGAAAAGACAGGGATCGGGGAGCTGTTTTTT	CASSPEKTGIGELFF